This TCR beta chain was recorded in a study of vaccination effects on CD4 cells after COVID-19. As concerns this clone: Its specificity is not known.

V was pared by 0 bases and J by 1 base, with 7 bases between. CDR3 length: 16 amino acids. Germline V lookup: CDR1 MNHEY, CDR2 SVGAGI. This table comes from immunoSEQ multiplex PCR, and its TCRdb copy is limited to in-frame clones, with some not included. The sample has roughly 53,000 clones; 79% are singletons. CD4+ T cells specific for antigen were expanded with viral peptide pools by the ViraFEST assay before sequencing. The culture ran for approximately nine days before CD4+ T cells were isolated. Nucleocapsid antibody tests were negative, and the vaccine recipients had no prior SARS-CoV-2 infection.

This receptor was taken from a human donor who received a COVID-19 vaccine. The genes are TRBV6-5 and TRBJ1-6; possibly TRBD1 for D (5 bases). The sequencing here drew on CD4+ T cells from PBMCs cultured with HCoV-OC43 spike peptides, taken before COVID-19 vaccination. Subset of the sample: HCoV-OC43 spike overlapping peptide pool stimulation. The CDR3: CASSYSQGSYNSPLHF. CDR3 bases: TGTGCCAGCAGTTACTCGCAGGGATCCTATAATTCACCCCTCCACTTT.